This T cell receptor (beta chain) comes out of a study of T cells after yellow fever vaccination. This clonotype has ten or more counts. CDR3 length equals 15 residues. J gave up 0 bases and V 1 base, and 0 bases lay outside the gene matches. Germline-derived CDR1 and CDR2 are LGHDT and YNNKEL (reference sequence). TCRdb independently ran MiXCR on the 5' RACE reads; one entry per CDR3 protein. The sample consists of some 68,000 distinct CDR3 sequences, less than 8.5% of them appearing once. This clonotype originated in a man aged 18 to 30 who received the YFV17D yellow fever vaccine. The gene calls are TRBV3-1 and TRBJ2-3; 8 bases line up with TRBD2. Sequencing was performed on CD8+ T cells sorted from PBMCs, taken more than 40 days after the first yellow fever vaccination. The CDR3 DNA follows: TGTGCCAGCAGCCAAGGGACTAGCAGCACAGATACGCAGTATTTT. The encoded protein is CASSQGTSSTDTQYF.